This T cell receptor (beta chain) was captured in a study of CD8 T cells in ankylosing spondylitis. Study-level points and caveats: Typical of ankylosing spondylitis blood, it appeared, was a TCR beta motif of fewer than 10 highly homologous variants. From matched ankylosing spondylitis synovial fluid, disease-linked clones were reportedly recovered at significantly enriched levels. Disease-linked clones, CD8+, were relatively rare in peripheral blood.

Germline CDR1 reads SGHAT; CDR2 reads FQNNGV. CDR3 length: 19 residues. Trimming removed 0 bases at V and 0 bases at J, with 15 bases between. From the 5' RACE reads, TCRdb called clonotypes with MiXCR, one entry per CDR3 protein. The data hold about 140,000 distinct CDR3 sequences, with approximately 8.4% observed a single time. This clonotype was seen ten or more times. Its antigen is as yet unknown. The sequence was collected from a male donor with ankylosing spondylitis. The chain joins TRBV11-2 to TRBJ2-6; D is undetermined. The sequencing sample was made of synovial fluid, either unsorted or a sorted T cell fraction (not recorded which). CDR3 in amino acids: CASSLDNPALASGANVLTF. The CDR3 DNA reads TGTGCCAGCAGCTTAGATAATCCGGCCTTAGCCTCTGGGGCCAACGTCCTGACTTTC. The whole variable domain, remainder taken from reference TRBV11-2 and TRBJ2-6, is EAGVAQSPRYKIIEKRQSVAFWCNPISGHATLYWYQQILGQGPKLLIQFQNNGVVDDSQLPKDRFSAERLKGVDSTLKIQPAKLEDSAVYLCASSLDNPALASGANVLTFGAGSRLTVL.